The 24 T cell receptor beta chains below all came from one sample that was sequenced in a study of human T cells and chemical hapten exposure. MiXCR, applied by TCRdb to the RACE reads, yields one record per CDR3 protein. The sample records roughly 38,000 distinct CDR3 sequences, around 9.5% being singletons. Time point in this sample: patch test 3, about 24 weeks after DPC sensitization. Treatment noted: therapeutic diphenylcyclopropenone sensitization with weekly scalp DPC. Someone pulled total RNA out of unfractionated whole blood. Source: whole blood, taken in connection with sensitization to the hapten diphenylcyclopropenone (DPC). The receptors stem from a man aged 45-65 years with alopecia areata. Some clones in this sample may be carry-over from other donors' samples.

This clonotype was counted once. The CDR3 is CASSNRGSRTDTQYF. DNA of the CDR3: TGTGCCAGCAGTAACAGGGGATCCCGCACAGATACGCAGTATTTT. V usage is TRBV28 and J usage is TRBJ2-3, with 7 positions matching TRBD1. The CDR3 covers 15 residues. Per germline, CDR1 MDHEN and CDR2 SYDVKM. V lost 5 bases to trimming and J lost 1 base; unmatched junction nucleotides: 6.

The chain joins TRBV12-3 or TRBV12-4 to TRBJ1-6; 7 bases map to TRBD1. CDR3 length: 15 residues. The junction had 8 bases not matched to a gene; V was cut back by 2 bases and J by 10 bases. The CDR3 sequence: CASSLSGAGGSPLHF. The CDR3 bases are TGTGCCAGCAGTTTAAGTGGGGCAGGGGGATCACCCCTCCACTTT.

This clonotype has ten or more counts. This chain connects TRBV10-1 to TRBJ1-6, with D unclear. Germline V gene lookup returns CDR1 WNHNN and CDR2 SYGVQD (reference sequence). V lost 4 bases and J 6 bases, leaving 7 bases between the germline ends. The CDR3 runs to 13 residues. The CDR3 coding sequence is TGCGCCAGCAGTGGGCAAGTTAATTCACCCCTCCACTTT. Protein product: CASSGQVNSPLHF.

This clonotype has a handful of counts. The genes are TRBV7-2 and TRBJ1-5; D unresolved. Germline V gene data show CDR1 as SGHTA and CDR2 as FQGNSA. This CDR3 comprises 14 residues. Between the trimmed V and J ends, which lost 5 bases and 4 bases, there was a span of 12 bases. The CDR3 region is CASSRGNLNQPQHF. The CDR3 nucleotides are TGTGCCAGCAGCCGCGGGAACCTGAATCAGCCCCAGCATTTT.

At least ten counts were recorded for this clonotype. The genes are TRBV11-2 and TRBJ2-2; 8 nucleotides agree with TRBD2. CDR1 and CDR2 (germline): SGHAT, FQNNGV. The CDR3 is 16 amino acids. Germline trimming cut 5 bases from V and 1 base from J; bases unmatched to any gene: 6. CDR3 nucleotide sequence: TGTGCCAGCAGCCCTCAAAGCGGGGGGAACACCGGGGAGCTGTTTTTT. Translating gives CASSPQSGGNTGELFF.

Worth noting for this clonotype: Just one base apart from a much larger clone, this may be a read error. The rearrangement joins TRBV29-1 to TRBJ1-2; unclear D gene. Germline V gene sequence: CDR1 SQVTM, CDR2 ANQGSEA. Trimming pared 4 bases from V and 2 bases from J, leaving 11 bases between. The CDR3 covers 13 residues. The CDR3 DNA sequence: TGCAGCGTTGCGCTGCAGGAAAACTATGGCTACACCTTC. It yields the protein CSVALQENYGYTF.

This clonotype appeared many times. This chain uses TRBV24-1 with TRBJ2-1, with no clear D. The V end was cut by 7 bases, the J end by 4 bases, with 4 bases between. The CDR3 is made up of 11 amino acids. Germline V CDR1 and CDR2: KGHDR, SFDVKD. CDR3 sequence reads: CATSQYNEQFF. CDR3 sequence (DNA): TGTGCCACCAGCCAGTACAATGAGCAGTTCTTC.

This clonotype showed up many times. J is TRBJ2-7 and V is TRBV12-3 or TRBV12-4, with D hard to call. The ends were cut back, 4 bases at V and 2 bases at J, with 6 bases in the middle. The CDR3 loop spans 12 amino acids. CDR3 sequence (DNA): TGTGCCAGCAGTTACGGTACCTACGAGCAGTACTTC. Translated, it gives CASSYGTYEQYF.

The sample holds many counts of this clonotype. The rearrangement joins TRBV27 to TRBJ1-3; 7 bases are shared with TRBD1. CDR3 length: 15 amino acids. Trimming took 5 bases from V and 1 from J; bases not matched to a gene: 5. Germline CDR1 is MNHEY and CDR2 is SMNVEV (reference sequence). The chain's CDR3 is CASSRYRGSGNTIYF. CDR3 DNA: TGTGCCAGCAGTCGTTACAGGGGTTCTGGAAACACCATATATTTT.

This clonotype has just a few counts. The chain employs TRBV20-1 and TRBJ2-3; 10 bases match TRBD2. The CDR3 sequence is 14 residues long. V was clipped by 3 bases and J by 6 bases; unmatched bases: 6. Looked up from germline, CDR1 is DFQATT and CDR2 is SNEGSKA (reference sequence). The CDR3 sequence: CSASSSGSLDTQYF. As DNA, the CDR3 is TGCAGTGCTAGTTCTAGCGGGAGTTTGGATACGCAGTATTTT.

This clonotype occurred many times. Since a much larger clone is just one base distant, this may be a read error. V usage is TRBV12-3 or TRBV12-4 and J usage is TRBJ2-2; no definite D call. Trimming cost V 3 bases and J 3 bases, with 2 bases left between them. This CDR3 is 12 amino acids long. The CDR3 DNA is TGTGCCAGCAGTTTGTACACCGGGGAGCTGTTTTTT. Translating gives CASSLYTGELFF.

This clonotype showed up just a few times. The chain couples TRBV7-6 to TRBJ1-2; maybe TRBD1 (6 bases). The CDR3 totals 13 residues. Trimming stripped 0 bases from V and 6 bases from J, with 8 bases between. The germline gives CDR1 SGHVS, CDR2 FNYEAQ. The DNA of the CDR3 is TGTGCCAGCAGCTTAGCGCACAGGGATGGCTACACCTTC. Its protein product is CASSLAHRDGYTF. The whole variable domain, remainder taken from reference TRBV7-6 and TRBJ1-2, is GAGVSQSPRYKVTKRGQDVALRCDPISGHVSLYWYRQALGQGPEFLTYFNYEAQQDKSGLPNDRFSAERPEGSISTLTIQRTEQRDSAMYRCASSLAHRDGYTFGSGTRLTVV.

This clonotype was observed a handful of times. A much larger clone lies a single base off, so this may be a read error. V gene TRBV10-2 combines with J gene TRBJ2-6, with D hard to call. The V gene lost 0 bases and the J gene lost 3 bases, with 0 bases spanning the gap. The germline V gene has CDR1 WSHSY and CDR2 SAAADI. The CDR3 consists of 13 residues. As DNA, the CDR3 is TGCGCCAGCAGTGAGTCTGGGGCCAACGTCCTGACTTTC. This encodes CASSESGANVLTF.

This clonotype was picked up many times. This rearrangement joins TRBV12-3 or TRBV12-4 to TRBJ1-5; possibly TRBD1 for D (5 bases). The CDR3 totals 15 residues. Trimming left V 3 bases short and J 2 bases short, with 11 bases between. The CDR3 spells CASSFTGLRNQPQHF. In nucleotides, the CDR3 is TGTGCCAGCAGTTTTACAGGACTTCGCAATCAGCCCCAGCATTTT.

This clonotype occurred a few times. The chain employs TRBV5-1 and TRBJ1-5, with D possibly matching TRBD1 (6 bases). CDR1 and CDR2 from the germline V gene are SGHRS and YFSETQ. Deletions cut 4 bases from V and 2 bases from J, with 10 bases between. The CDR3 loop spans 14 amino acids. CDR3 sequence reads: CASSTGFGNQPQHF. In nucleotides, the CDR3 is TGCGCCAGCAGCACAGGGTTTGGCAATCAGCCCCAGCATTTT.

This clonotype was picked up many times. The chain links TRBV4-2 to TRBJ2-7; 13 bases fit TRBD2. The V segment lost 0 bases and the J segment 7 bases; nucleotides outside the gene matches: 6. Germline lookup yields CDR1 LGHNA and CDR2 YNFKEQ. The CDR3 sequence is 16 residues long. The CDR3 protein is CASSQEQTSGGAEQYF. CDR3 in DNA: TGTGCCAGCAGCCAAGAACAAACTAGCGGGGGGGCTGAGCAGTACTTC.

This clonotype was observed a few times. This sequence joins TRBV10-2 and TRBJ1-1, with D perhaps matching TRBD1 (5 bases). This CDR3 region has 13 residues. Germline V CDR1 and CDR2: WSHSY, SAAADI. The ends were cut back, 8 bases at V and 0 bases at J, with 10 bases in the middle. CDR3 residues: CASGWTLNTEAFF. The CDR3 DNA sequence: TGCGCCAGCGGATGGACATTGAACACTGAAGCTTTCTTT.

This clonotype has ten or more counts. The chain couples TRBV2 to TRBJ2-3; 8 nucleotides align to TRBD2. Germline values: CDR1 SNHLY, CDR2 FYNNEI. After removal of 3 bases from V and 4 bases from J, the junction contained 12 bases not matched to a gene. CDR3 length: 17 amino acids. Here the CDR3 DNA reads TGTGCCAGCAGTGACCTTCGACTAGCGAGGACCCCAGATACGCAGTATTTT. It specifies CASSDLRLARTPDTQYF. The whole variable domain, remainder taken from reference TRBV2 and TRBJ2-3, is EPEVTQTPSHQVTQMGQEVILRCVPISNHLYFYWYRQILGQKVEFLVSFYNNEISEKSEIFDDQFSVERPDGSNFTLKIRSTKLEDSAMYFCASSDLRLARTPDTQYFGPGTRLTVL.

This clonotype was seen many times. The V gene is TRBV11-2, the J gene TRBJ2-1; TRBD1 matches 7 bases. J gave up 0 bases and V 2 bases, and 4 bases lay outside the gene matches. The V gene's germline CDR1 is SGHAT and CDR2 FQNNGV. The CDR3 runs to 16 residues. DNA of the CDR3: TGTGCCAGCAGCTTACGGACAGGTTACTCCTACAATGAGCAGTTCTTC. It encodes CASSLRTGYSYNEQFF.

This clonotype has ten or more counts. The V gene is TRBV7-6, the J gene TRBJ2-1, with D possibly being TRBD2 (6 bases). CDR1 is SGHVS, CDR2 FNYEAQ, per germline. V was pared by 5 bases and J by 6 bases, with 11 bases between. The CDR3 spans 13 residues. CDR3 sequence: CASSRGDVNEQFF. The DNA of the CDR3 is TGTGCCAGCAGCCGCGGGGATGTCAATGAGCAGTTCTTC. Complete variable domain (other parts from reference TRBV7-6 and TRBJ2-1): GAGVSQSPRYKVTKRGQDVALRCDPISGHVSLYWYRQALGQGPEFLTYFNYEAQQDKSGLPNDRFSAERPEGSISTLTIQRTEQRDSAMYRCASSRGDVNEQFFGPGTRLTVL.

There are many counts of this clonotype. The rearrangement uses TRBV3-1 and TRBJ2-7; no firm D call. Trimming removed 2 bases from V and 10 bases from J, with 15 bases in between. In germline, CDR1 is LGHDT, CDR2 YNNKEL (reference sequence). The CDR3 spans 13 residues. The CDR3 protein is CASSQNGPSQQYF. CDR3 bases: TGTGCCAGCAGCCAAAACGGGCCATCTCAACAGTACTTC.

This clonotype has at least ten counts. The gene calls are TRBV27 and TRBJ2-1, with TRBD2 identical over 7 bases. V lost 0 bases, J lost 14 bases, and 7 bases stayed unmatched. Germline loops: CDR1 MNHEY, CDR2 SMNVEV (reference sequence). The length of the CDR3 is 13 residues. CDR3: CASSLSGGGPKFF. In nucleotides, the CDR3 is TGTGCCAGCAGTTTATCGGGGGGAGGGCCTAAGTTCTTC.

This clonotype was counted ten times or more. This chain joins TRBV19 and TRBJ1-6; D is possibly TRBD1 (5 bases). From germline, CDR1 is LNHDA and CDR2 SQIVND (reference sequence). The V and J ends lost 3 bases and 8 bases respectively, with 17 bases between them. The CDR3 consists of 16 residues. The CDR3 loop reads CASSMPRGRMDSPLHF. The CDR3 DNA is TGTGCCAGTAGTATGCCAAGGGGCCGCATGGATTCACCCCTCCACTTT.

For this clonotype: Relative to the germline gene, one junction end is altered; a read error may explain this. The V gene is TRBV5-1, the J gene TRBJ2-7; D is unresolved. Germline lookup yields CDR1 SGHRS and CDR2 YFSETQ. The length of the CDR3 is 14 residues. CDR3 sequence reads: CASSLGDKPYEQYF. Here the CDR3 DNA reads TGCGCCAGCAGCTTGGGAGACAAACCCTATGAGCAGTACTTC. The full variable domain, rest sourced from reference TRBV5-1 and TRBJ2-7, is KAGVTQTPRYLIKTRGQQVTLSCSPISGHRSVSWYQQTPGQGLQFLFEYFSETQRNKGNFPGRFSGRQFSNSRSEMNVSTLELGDSALYLCASSLGDKPYEQYFGPGTRLTVT.